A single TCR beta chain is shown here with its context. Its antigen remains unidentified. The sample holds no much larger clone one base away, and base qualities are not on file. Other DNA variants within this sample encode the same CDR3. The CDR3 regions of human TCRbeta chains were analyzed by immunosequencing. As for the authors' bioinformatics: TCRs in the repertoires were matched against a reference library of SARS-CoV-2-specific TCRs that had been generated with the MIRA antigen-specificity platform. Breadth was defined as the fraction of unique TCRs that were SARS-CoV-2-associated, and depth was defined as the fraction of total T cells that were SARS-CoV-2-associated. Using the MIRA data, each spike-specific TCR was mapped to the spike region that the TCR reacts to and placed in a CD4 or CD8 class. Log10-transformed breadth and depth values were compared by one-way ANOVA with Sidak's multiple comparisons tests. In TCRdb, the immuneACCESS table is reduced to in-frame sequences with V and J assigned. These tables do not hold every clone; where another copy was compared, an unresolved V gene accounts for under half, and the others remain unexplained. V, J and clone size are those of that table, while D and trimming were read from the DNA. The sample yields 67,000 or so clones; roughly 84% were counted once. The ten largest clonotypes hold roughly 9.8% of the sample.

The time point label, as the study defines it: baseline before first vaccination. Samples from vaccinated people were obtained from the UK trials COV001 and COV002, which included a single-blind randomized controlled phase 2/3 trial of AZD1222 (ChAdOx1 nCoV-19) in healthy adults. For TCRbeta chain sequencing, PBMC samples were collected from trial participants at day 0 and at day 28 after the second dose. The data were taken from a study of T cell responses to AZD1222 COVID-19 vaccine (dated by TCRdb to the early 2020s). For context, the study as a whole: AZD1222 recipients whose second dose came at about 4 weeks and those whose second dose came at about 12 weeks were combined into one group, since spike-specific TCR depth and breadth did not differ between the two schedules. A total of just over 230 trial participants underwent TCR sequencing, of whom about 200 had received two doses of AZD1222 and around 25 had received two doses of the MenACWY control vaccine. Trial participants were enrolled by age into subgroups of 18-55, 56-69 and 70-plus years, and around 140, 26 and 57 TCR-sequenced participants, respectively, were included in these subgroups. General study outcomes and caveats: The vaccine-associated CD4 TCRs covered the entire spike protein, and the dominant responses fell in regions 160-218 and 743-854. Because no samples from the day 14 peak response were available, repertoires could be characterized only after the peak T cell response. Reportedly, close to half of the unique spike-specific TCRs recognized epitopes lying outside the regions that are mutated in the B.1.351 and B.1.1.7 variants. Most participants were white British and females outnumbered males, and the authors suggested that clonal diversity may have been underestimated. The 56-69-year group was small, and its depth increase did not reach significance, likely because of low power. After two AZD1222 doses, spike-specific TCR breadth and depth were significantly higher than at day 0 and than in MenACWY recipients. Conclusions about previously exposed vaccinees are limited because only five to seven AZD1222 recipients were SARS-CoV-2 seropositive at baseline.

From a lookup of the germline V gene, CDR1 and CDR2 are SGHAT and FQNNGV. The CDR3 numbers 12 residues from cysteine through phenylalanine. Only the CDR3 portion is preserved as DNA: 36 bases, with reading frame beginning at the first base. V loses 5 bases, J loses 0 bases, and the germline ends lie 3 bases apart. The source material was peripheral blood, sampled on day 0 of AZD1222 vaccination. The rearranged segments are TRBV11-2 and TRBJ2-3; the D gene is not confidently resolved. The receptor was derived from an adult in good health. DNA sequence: TGTGCCAGCAGCCTTAGCACAGATACGCAGTATTTT. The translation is CASSLSTDTQYF.